This section outlines one T cell receptor (beta chain) sequence together with its context. As handled by the study authors: Counts of nucleated cells, estimated from reference gene primer amplification, were obtained. TCRdb's copy holds only in-frame clones and misses some; the assay was immunoSEQ multiplex PCR. The DNA gave D and trimming, while V, J and clone size come from that table. The profile shows around 230,000 clones, roughly 83% of them singletons. This entry belongs to a study of blood T cell repertoires in COVID-19. In the study overall: Samples came from the United States, Italy and Spain, spanning acute and convalescent COVID-19. Sources were T cells, B-cell-depleted T cells, or PBMCs; the material itself was cDNA or gDNA.

Germline lookup yields CDR1 SGHRS and CDR2 YFSETQ. The V and J ends lost 0 bases and 6 bases respectively, with 12 bases between them. The CDR3 has 14 residues. The receptor's source is a woman between 65 and 79 years old with active or convalescent COVID-19. This sequence joins TRBV5-1 and TRBJ1-2; D unresolved. Sequences were obtained from peripheral blood. The CDR3 nucleotides are TGCGCCAGCAGCTTGGGATATCGAGTGGATGGCTACACCTTC. Its protein is CASSLGYRVDGYTF.